This T cell receptor beta chain was sequenced during a study of shared clonotypes between healthy human individuals. Measured with immunoSEQ multiplex PCR; TCRdb has only the in-frame clones, and not every one. Of roughly 2,000,000 clones in the sample, less than 95% were seen once. In germline, CDR1 is SGDLS, CDR2 YYNGEE. V lost 4 bases and J lost 0, with 5 bases in between. The CDR3 is 13 residues long. Naivety among CD8 cells was defined by CD45RO negativity and positive CCR7 selection, thereby excluding terminally differentiated effector memory CD45RA+ cells. As for this clone: Distinct nucleotide sequences in the sample also encode this CDR3.

This sequence joins TRBV9 and TRBJ1-3; D remains ambiguous. The sample taken for sequencing was naive CD8+ T cells sorted from blood. This TCR was recovered from a man aged 18-30 years in good health. CDR3 nucleotide sequence: TGTGCCAGCAGCCCACCCTCTGGAAACACCATATATTTT. Translating gives CASSPPSGNTIYF.